Listed below are T cell receptor beta chains from one sample, sequenced in a study of cytomegalovirus exposure and HLA in healthy donors. Clones were read by immunoSEQ multiplex PCR, and TCRdb kept only the in-frame ones, dropping some. The repertoire includes 130,000 or so clones, roughly 78% of them detected once, and roughly 5.7% sits in the top ten. Input material: PBMCs. The receptors were sampled from a man aged 25 to 40 in good health and CMV-seronegative. The CDR3 runs from the conserved cysteine through the conserved F or W. The size field is filled for only some rows; it gives once, few, many or a size class.

j_gene: TRBJ2-7
abundance: -
v_gene: TRBV10-3
CDR3aa: CAIRPRENSYEQYF

j_gene: TRBJ2-5
abundance: -
v_gene: TRBV7-9
CDR3aa: CASSSERERGGTQYF

j_gene: TRBJ1-1
abundance: many
v_gene: TRBV11-3
CDR3aa: CASSLDRGDTEAFF

j_gene: TRBJ1-2
abundance: -
v_gene: TRBV5-1
CDR3aa: CASSLGTGGDGYTF

j_gene: TRBJ2-1
abundance: few
v_gene: TRBV11-3
CDR3aa: CASSLRAGGNNEQFF

j_gene: TRBJ2-3
abundance: -
v_gene: TRBV7-8
CDR3aa: CASSQLLATDTQYF

j_gene: TRBJ2-7
abundance: -
v_gene: TRBV7-2
CDR3aa: CASSPRGSGRGNEQYF

j_gene: TRBJ2-7
abundance: -
v_gene: TRBV7-2
CDR3aa: CASSLVPGGEQYF

j_gene: TRBJ1-4
abundance: -
v_gene: TRBV9
CDR3aa: CASSAELGTKNEKLFF

j_gene: TRBJ2-7
abundance: -
v_gene: TRBV28
CDR3aa: CASSGTGGLYEQYF

j_gene: TRBJ2-1
abundance: -
v_gene: TRBV5-8
CDR3aa: CASSPRGHSFYNEQFF

j_gene: TRBJ2-7
abundance: -
v_gene: TRBV23-1
CDR3aa: CASSPGTGDHEQYF

j_gene: TRBJ2-5
abundance: -
v_gene: TRBV4-1
CDR3aa: CASSRGIGIGQETQYF

j_gene: TRBJ1-2
abundance: -
v_gene: TRBV9
CDR3aa: CASSGQGSNYGYTF